The subject of this entry is one TCR beta chain. Across 18 months, stable Graves' hyperthyroidism was marked by no progression to ophthalmopathy. Hyperthyroidism patients were newly diagnosed, had disease duration under 2 months, and were aged 18 to 65 years. Uncontrolled infection, other autoimmune disease, pregnancy and lactation each barred patients from inclusion. Every diagnosis used clinical symptoms, serum thyroxine and TRAb, thyroid ultrasound and orbital computed tomography. The V and J ends lost 3 bases and 4 bases, in that order; junction bases with no gene match: 11. Germline-derived CDR1 and CDR2 are LGHNA and YSLEER. The CDR3 runs 17 residues. The data originate from a study of T cells in Graves' hyperthyroidism and ophthalmopathy. Researchers amplified the TCR beta CDR3 regions from RNA transcripts. HTBI primers drove first-round RT-PCR of the TCR CDR3. From the multiplex PCR reads, TCRdb called clonotypes with MiXCR, one entry per CDR3 protein. This table holds approximately 600,000 distinct CDR3 sequences, 15% to 20% found once.

Sequenced material: blood. The sequence came from a woman aged 25 to 39 with Graves' hyperthyroidism. The chain links TRBV4-3 to TRBJ2-3; the match to TRBD2 covers 9 bases. CDR3 bases: TGCGCCAGCAGCCATGGGCGGGTAGCGGGAGAGCCAGATACGCAGTATTTT. Its translation: CASSHGRVAGEPDTQYF.